The 20 T cell receptor beta chains below come from one sample, sequenced in a study of cytomegalovirus exposure and HLA in healthy donors. In the PCR, 60 Vbeta and 13 Jbeta primers were used. The data were produced by immunoSEQ multiplex PCR, yet TCRdb's version contains in-frame clones alone and is incomplete. Of some 76,000 clones in the sample, about four fifths were seen once. The sequencing sample was made of PBMCs. Every receptor here comes from a male donor in good health and CMV-seropositive.

By share of the sample, this clone is medium-sized. This chain links TRBV6-5 with TRBJ2-3; 8 nucleotides match TRBD1. Trimming took 5 bases from V and 6 from J; bases not matched to a gene: 7. The CDR3 consists of 14 residues. CDR1 and CDR2 from the germline V gene are MNHEY and SVGAGI. The CDR3 DNA reads TGTGCCAGCAGTGACCGACAGGGGACGGATACGCAGTATTTT. This codes for CASSDRQGTDTQYF.

The chain couples TRBV7-9 to TRBJ1-2, with D hard to call. Germline V gene lookup returns CDR1 SEHNR and CDR2 FQNEAQ (reference sequence). The CDR3 covers 13 residues. Between the trimmed V and J ends, which lost 1 base and 8 bases, there was a span of 11 bases. The CDR3 bases are TGTGCCAGCAGCTTAGTCGGGGTGTGGGGCTACACCTTC. This codes for CASSLVGVWGYTF. Full variable domain (outside the CDR3, taken from reference TRBV7-9 and TRBJ1-2): DTGVSQNPRHKITKRGQNVTFRCDPISEHNRLYWYRQTLGQGPEFLTYFQNEAQLEKSRLLSDRFSAERPKGSFSTLEIQRTEQGDSAMYLCASSLVGVWGYTFGSGTRLTVV.

This clone came up a few times. CDR3 residues: CASSLSRGGEETQYF. The CDR3, as DNA: TGCGCCAGCAGCTTGTCGCGGGGCGGGGAAGAGACCCAGTACTTC. The J gene is TRBJ2-5, the V gene TRBV5-1; D possibly corresponds to TRBD2 (6 bases). This CDR3 region has 15 residues. Trimming removed 1 base from V and 3 bases from J, with 13 bases in between. CDR1 and CDR2 from the germline V gene are SGHRS and YFSETQ.

In its sample, this clone was seen once. This chain links TRBV5-1 with TRBJ2-1, with 9 nucleotides matching TRBD2. Germline-derived CDR1 and CDR2 are SGHRS and YFSETQ. The CDR3 has 15 residues. The J segment lost 4 bases and the V segment lost 0 bases, leaving 2 bases of the junction unmatched. CDR3 sequence (DNA): TGCGCCAGCAGCTTGGAAAGCGGGGGGTACAATGAGCAGTTCTTC. The encoded protein is CASSLESGGYNEQFF.

The chain recombines TRBV19 with TRBJ2-7; D may be TRBD1 (5 bases). This CDR3 comprises 13 residues. V shed 3 bases and J shed 5 bases, with 11 bases lying between them. CDR1 and CDR2 from the germline V gene are LNHDA and SQIVND (reference sequence). CDR3 sequence (DNA): TGTGCCAGTAGTATCGACAGAAATGACGAGCAGTACTTC. Translation gives CASSIDRNDEQYF.

V gene TRBV10-3 combines with J gene TRBJ2-7; TRBD1 matches at 10 bases. Germline CDR1 reads ENHRY; CDR2 reads SYGVKD. Trimming cost V 4 bases and J 0 bases; bases outside gene matches: 3. CDR3 length: 15 amino acids. CDR3 coding DNA: TGTGCCATCAGTGGGGACAGGGGCCGCTCCTACGAGCAGTACTTC. It yields the protein CAISGDRGRSYEQYF.

The J gene is TRBJ2-3, the V gene TRBV7-2; D perhaps matches TRBD1 (7 bases). Germline assignment: CDR1 SGHTA and CDR2 FQGNSA. This CDR3 region has 12 residues. Deletions cut 3 bases from V and 8 bases from J, with 9 bases between. The CDR3 region has the DNA TGTGCCAGCAGCTTCCAGGGGGGTACGCAGTATTTT. It yields the protein CASSFQGGTQYF. Together with reference TRBV7-2 and TRBJ2-3, the CDR3 gives the full variable domain: GAGVSQSPSNKVTEKGKDVELRCDPISGHTALYWYRQSLGQGLEFLIYFQGNSAPDKSGLPSDRFSAERTGGSVSTLTIQRTQQEDSAVYLCASSFQGGTQYFGPGTRLTVL.

This CDR3 is CASSPRTDYEQYF. The CDR3 DNA follows: TGTGCCAGCAGCCCTCGGACAGACTACGAGCAGTACTTC. This rearrangement joins TRBV7-9 to TRBJ2-7; the D gene is possibly TRBD1 (6 bases). The germline gives CDR1 SEHNR, CDR2 FQNEAQ (reference sequence). V lost 5 bases and J lost 3, with 11 bases in between. The CDR3 loop spans 13 amino acids.

The rearrangement joins TRBV5-1 to TRBJ1-4; 7 bases line up with TRBD1. The CDR3 is 15 amino acids. Germline V gene data show CDR1 as SGHRS and CDR2 as YFSETQ. J gave up 7 bases and V 0 bases, and 6 bases lay outside the gene matches. CDR3 coding DNA: TGCGCCAGCAGCTTGGAAGGGGGCCCTGTTGAAAAACTGTTTTTT. Its translation is CASSLEGGPVEKLFF.

V gene TRBV5-1 combines with J gene TRBJ2-7; 9 bases align to TRBD1. The germline CDR1 and CDR2 sequences are SGHRS and YFSETQ. J gave up 0 bases and V 5 bases, and 6 bases lay outside the gene matches. The CDR3 consists of 15 residues. CDR3 residues: CASSTPGQGSYEQYF. The CDR3 nucleotides read TGCGCCAGCAGTACCCCGGGACAGGGCTCCTACGAGCAGTACTTC.

This clone was observed a few times. The rearrangement joins TRBV7-9 to TRBJ2-7; D remains ambiguous. The CDR3 is 15 amino acids. The V end was cut by 1 base, the J end by 5 bases, with 15 bases between. Germline V CDR1 and CDR2: SEHNR, FQNEAQ (reference sequence). This chain's CDR3 is CASSLGAGTRDEQYF. The CDR3 bases are TGTGCCAGCAGCTTAGGAGCAGGTACGCGCGACGAGCAGTACTTC.

The genes are TRBV25-1 and TRBJ1-5, with D perhaps matching TRBD1 (5 bases). CDR1 is MGHDK, CDR2 SYGVNS, per germline. Trimming cost V 3 bases and J 6 bases, with 15 bases left between them. This CDR3 spans 15 amino acids. The CDR3 bases are TGTGCCAGCAGTGACTCAGGGCGGGGCGGTCAGCCCCAGCATTTT. The encoded protein is CASSDSGRGGQPQHF.

The chain uses TRBV25-1 and TRBJ1-4; 7 bases align to TRBD1. With V trimmed by 7 bases and J by 8 bases, 7 bases remained unmatched. CDR1 is MGHDK, CDR2 SYGVNS, per germline. The CDR3 runs to 13 residues. This CDR3 reads CASNKGAREKLFF. CDR3 coding DNA: TGTGCCAGCAACAAGGGGGCGCGGGAAAAACTGTTTTTT.

CDR3 bases: TGCGCCAGCAGCCAAGGGGTGGGGCTAGCGGGAGGGCCTGTTTACGAGCAGTACTTC. Protein product: CASSQGVGLAGGPVYEQYF. The chain joins TRBV4-1 to TRBJ2-7, with 12 bases matching TRBD2. The germline V gene has CDR1 MGHRA and CDR2 YSYEKL. V shed 1 base, J shed 4 bases, and the junction held 14 bases outside the gene matches. CDR3 length: 19 residues.

The chain has TRBV7-3 and TRBJ2-2; D not resolved. Germline values: CDR1 SGHTA, CDR2 FQGTGA. The CDR3 spans 14 residues. V lost 3 bases and J lost 8, with 13 bases in between. Written as DNA, the CDR3 is TGTGCCAGCAGCTTTGGCCCTTCCGCAGGGGAGCTGTTTTTT. This gives the protein CASSFGPSAGELFF.

J is TRBJ1-5 and V is TRBV21-1. TRBV21-1 is a listed pseudogene. CDR3 length: 20 amino acids. CDR3 DNA sequence: TGTGCCAGCAGCAAAAAAGCGAAGGCCCATCCGTCCTATAGCAATCAGCCCCAGCATTTT. Translation gives CASSKKAKAHPSYSNQPQHF.

The J gene is TRBJ2-5, the V gene TRBV19; weak D call: TRBD1 (6 bases). The DNA end lines up better with TRBJ2-7; the J call may be wrong. CDR3 length: 17 residues. Germline CDR1 is LNHDA and CDR2 is SQIVND (reference sequence). The CDR3, as DNA: TGTGCCAGTAGTATGAGGGGATCAGGGGTAGAAAGATACGAGCAGTACTTC. This gives the protein CASSMRGSGVERYEQYF.

The V gene is TRBV10-3, the J gene TRBJ2-3; 7 positions match TRBD1. V was clipped by 4 bases and J by 0 bases; unmatched bases: 4. Germline lookup yields CDR1 ENHRY and CDR2 SYGVKD. CDR3 length equals 15 residues. For the CDR3, the DNA is TGTGCCATCAGTGGCCGGGGACAGAGCACAGATACGCAGTATTTT. Encoded protein: CAISGRGQSTDTQYF.

The chain carries TRBV7-8 and TRBJ2-1, with 8 bases matching TRBD2. The CDR3 runs 17 residues. Germline V CDR1 and CDR2: SGHVS, FQNEAQ. Trimming cost V 2 bases and J 0 bases; bases outside gene matches: 6. In nucleotides, the CDR3 is TGTGCCAGCAGCTTATTTCAGCGGGGGAGCTCCTACAATGAGCAGTTCTTC. Protein: CASSLFQRGSSYNEQFF.

The chain joins TRBV4-3 to TRBJ2-5; a possible D gene is TRBD1 (5 bases). The J call may be in error: the DNA end matches TRBJ2-7 better. The CDR3 is 15 residues long. The germline gives CDR1 LGHNA, CDR2 YSLEER. The CDR3 region has the DNA TGCGCCAGCAGCCAAGGTCGCGCAGGGCCCTACGAGCAGTACTTC. Translating it yields CASSQGRAGPYEQYF.